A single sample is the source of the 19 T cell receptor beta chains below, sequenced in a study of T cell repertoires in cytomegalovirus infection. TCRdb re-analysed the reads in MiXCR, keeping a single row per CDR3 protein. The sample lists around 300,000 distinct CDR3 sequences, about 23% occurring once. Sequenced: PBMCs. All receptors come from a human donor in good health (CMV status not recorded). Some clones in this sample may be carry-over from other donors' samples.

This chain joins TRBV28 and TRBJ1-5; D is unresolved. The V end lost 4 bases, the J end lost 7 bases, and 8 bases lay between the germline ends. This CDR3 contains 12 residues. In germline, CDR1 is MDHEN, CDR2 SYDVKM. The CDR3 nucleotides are TGTGCCAGCAGTTCCCCCCCCCAGCCCCAGCATTTT. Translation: CASSSPPQPQHF.

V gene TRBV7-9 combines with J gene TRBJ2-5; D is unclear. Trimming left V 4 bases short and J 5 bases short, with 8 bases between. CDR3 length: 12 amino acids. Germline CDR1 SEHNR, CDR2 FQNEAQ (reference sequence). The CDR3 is CASSYSRETQYF. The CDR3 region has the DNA TGTGCCAGCAGCTACTCCAGGGAGACCCAGTACTTC.

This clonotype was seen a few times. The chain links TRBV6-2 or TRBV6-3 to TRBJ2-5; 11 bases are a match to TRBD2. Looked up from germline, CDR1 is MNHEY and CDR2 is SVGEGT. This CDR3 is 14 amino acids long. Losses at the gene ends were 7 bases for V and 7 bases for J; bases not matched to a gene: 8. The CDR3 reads CASNLSGGAGTQYF. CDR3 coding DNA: TGTGCCAGCAACCTTAGCGGGGGGGCCGGGACCCAGTACTTC.

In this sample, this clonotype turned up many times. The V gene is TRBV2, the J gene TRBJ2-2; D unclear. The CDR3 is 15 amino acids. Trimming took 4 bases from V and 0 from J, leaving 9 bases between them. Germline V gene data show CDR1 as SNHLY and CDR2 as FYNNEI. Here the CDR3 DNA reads TGTGCCAGCAGTGTGCGCGCAACGAACACCGGGGAGCTGTTTTTT. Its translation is CASSVRATNTGELFF.

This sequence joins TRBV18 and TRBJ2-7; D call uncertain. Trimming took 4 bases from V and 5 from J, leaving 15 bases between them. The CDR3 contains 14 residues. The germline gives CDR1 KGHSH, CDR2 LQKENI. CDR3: CASSRSRNGDEQYF. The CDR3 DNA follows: TGTGCCAGCTCACGTAGCAGGAATGGGGACGAGCAGTACTTC. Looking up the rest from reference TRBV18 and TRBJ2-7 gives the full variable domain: NAGVMQNPRHLVRRRGQEARLRCSPMKGHSHVYWYRQLPEEGLKFMVYLQKENIIDESGMPKERFSAEFPKEGPSILRIQQVVRGDSAAYFCASSRSRNGDEQYFGPGTRLTVT.

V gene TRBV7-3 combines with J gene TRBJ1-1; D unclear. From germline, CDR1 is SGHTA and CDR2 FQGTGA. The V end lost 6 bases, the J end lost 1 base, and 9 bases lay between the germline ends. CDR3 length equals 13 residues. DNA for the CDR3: TGTGCCAGCAGTGTACAGTCGAACACTGAAGCTTTCTTT. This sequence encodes CASSVQSNTEAFF.

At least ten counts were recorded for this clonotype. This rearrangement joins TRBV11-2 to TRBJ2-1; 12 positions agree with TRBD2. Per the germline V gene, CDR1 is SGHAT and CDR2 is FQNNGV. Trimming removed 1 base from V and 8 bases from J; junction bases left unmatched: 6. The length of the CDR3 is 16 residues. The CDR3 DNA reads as TGTGCCAGCAGCTTAGGCCCCGGGACTAGCGGGTATGAGCAGTTCTTC. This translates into CASSLGPGTSGYEQFF.

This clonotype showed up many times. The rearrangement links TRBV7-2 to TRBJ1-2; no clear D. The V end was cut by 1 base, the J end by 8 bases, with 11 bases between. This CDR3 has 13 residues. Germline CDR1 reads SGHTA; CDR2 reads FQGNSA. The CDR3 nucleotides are TGTGCCAGCAGCTTAGAGCCTAGAGGAGGCTACACCTTC. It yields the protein CASSLEPRGGYTF.

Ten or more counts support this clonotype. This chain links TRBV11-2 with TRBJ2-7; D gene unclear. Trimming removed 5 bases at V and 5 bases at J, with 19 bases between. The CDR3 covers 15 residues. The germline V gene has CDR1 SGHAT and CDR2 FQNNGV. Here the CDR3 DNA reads TGTGCCAGCAGCCCCCACCCCTTAACATTCCACGAGCAGTACTTC. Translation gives CASSPHPLTFHEQYF.

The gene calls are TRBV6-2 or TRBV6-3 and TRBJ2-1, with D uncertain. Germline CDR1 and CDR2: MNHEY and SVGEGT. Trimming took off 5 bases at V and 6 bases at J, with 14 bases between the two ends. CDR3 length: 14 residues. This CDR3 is CASSLEAVVNEQFF. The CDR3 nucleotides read TGTGCCAGCAGTCTCGAGGCGGTTGTCAATGAGCAGTTCTTC.

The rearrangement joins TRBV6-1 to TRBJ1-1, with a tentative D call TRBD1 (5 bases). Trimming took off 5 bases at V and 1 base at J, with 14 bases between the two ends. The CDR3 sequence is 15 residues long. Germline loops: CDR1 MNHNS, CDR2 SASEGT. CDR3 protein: CASSYPPTGNTEAFF. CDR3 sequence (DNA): TGTGCCAGCAGTTACCCACCTACAGGGAACACTGAAGCTTTCTTT.

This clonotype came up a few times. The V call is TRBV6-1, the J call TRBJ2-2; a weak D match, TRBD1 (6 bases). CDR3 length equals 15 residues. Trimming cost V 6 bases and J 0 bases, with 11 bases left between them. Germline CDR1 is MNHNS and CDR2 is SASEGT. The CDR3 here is CASRRTASNTGELFF. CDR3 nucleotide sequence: TGTGCCAGCAGGCGGACAGCATCGAACACCGGGGAGCTGTTTTTT.

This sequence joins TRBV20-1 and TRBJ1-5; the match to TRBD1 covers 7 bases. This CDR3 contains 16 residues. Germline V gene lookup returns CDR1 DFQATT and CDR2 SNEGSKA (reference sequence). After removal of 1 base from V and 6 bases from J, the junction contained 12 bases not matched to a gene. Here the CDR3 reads CSARANAAGDSQPQHF. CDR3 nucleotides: TGCAGTGCTAGAGCTAACGCGGCAGGGGACAGTCAGCCCCAGCATTTT.

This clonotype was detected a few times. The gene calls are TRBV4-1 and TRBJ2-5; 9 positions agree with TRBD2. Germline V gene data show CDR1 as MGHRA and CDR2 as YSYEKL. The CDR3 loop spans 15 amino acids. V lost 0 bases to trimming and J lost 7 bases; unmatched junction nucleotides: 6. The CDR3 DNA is TGCGCCAGCAGCCAAGATAGTCTAGCGGGACTGACCCAGTACTTC. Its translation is CASSQDSLAGLTQYF.

The CDR3 is CASSARGPSTDTQYF. The CDR3 bases are TGTGCCAGCAGCGCCAGGGGTCCTAGCACAGATACGCAGTATTTT. This rearrangement joins TRBV28 to TRBJ2-3, with D maybe TRBD1 (6 bases). The germline V gene encodes CDR1 MDHEN and CDR2 SYDVKM. CDR3 size: 15 residues. Trimming pared 6 bases from V and 0 bases from J, leaving 13 bases between.

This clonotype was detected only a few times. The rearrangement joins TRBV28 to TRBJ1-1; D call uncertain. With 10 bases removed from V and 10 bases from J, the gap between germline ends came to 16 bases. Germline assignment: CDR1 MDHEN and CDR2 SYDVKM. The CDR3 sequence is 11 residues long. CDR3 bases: TGTGCCACCTCTGTCACCCGAGTAGCTTTCTTT. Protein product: CATSVTRVAFF. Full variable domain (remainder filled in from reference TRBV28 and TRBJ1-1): DVKVTQSSRYLVKRTGEKVFLECVQDMDHENMFWYRQDPGLGLRLIYFSYDVKMKEKGDIPEGYSVSREKKERFSLILESASTNQTSMYLCATSVTRVAFFGQGTRLTVV.

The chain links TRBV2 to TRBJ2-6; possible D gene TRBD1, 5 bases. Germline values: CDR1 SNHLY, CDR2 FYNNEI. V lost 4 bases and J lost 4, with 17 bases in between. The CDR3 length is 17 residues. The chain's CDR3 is CASSGGRLASGANVLTF. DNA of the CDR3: TGTGCCAGCAGTGGGGGCAGGTTGGCCTCCGGGGCCAACGTCCTGACTTTC. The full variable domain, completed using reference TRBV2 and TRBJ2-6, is EPEVTQTPSHQVTQMGQEVILRCVPISNHLYFYWYRQILGQKVEFLVSFYNNEISEKSEIFDDQFSVERPDGSNFTLKIRSTKLEDSAMYFCASSGGRLASGANVLTFGAGSRLTVL.

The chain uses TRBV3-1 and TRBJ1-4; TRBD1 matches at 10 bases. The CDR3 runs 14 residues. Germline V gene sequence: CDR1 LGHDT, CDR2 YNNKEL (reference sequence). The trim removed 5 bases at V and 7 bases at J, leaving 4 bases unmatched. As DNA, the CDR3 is TGTGCCAGCAGCTGGGGACAGGGGTTTGAAAAACTGTTTTTT. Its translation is CASSWGQGFEKLFF.

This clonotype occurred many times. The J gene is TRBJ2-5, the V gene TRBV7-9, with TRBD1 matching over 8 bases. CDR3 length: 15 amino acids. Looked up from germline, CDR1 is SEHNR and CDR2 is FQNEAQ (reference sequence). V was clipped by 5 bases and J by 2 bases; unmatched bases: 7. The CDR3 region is CASSGGQGPQETQYF. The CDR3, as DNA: TGTGCCAGCAGCGGCGGACAGGGTCCGCAAGAGACCCAGTACTTC.